This record concerns one T cell receptor beta chain sequence. Combining a sample-barcoded 5' primer with a J-beta primer mix, a second PCR ran for roughly 6 to 12 cycles. TCRdb fed the 5' RACE reads into MiXCR, producing one record per CDR3 protein. The data contain some 780,000 distinct CDR3 sequences, around 50% of them seen just once; the ten biggest clones take up around 24%. This sample is part of a study of blood T cells in healthy people across ages. The CDR3 runs 17 residues. CDR1 and CDR2 (germline): SEHNR, FQNEAQ (reference sequence). Sample: blood. J is TRBJ2-2 and V is TRBV7-9, with TRBD2 identical over 7 bases. The sequence came from a man aged 40-49 years in good health. Written as DNA, the CDR3 is TGTGCTACCCCTAGCGGACGGACGGTCGCGAACACCGGGGAGCTGTTTTTT. It yields the protein CATPSGRTVANTGELFF.